A selection of T cell receptor beta chains follows, all from one sample in a study of blood T cell repertoires in COVID-19. Produced via immunoSEQ multiplex PCR; TCRdb's table is partial and in-frame only. The profile shows about 150,000 clones, roughly 85% of them singletons. The source material was peripheral blood. These receptors were taken from a man aged 65 to 85 with acute or convalescent COVID-19. Each CDR3 is given with its conserved first and last residue. The order of the fields is CDR3 protein, J gene, clone size, V gene, D gene. A D gene is named only where the DNA matches it firmly. Not all rows give a size; the values are once, few, many and, for expanded clones, a class.

CASSLDRVNSPLHF,TRBJ1-6,NA,TRBV5-1,TRBD1
CSVSRQGAGELFF,TRBJ2-2,NA,TRBV29-1,TRBD1
CASSPGLAGVNEQFF,TRBJ2-1,NA,TRBV11-2,TRBD2
CASSINGVGTDTQYF,TRBJ2-3,NA,TRBV28,NA
CASSLGGVGQYF,TRBJ2-7,once,TRBV28,NA
CASSSRTSGTYEQYF,TRBJ2-7,NA,TRBV7-2,TRBD2
CASSQDVAGDALAKNIQYF,TRBJ2-4,once,TRBV4-1,TRBD2
CASSPGQNFNEKLFF,TRBJ1-4,once,TRBV7-9,NA
CASSLEGSDVVGELFF,TRBJ2-2,NA,TRBV5-1,NA
CASNWGQDTEAFF,TRBJ1-1,NA,TRBV19,TRBD1
CASSVEASGLPGDTQYF,TRBJ2-3,once,TRBV9,TRBD2
CASSQTSVSSYNEQFF,TRBJ2-1,NA,TRBV9,TRBD2
CASSKRTGDTEAFF,TRBJ1-1,NA,TRBV5-1,TRBD1
CASATGTGSGNTIYF,TRBJ1-3,NA,TRBV19,TRBD1
CAPRPPFPLGREGLDEQFF,TRBJ2-1,NA,TRBV30,TRBD2
CASTATGSGNTIYF,TRBJ1-3,NA,TRBV2,NA